The source of this TCR beta chain is a study of T-cell reconstitution after alpha-beta-depleted transplantation in children. Study-level points and caveats: Several hundred rapidly expanded clones from non-depleted graft cells reportedly supplied alpha-beta T cells about two months post-transplant. For some patients, TCRbeta diversity was high at day 60 because of recipient T cells and thymic progenitors that survived.

The TCRbeta library was prepared with unique molecular identifiers. TCRdb analysed the PCR reads with MiXCR anew, one entry per CDR3 protein. This table has about 980,000 distinct CDR3 sequences, about 29% appearing once. Trimming took off 6 bases at V and 2 bases at J, with 6 bases between the two ends. This CDR3 has 12 amino acids. Concerning this clonotype itself: The antigen is undetermined.

J is TRBJ2-3 and V is TRBV12-3 or TRBV12-4; D unresolved. The sample in question was PBMCs, mostly from graft donor cells, obtained 360 days after TCRalphabeta/CD19-depleted stem cell transplant. The receptor was isolated from a boy under two years old who had a stem cell transplant for SCID, so the T cells may come from the graft donor. CDR3 sequence reads: CASRRITDTQYF. CDR3 coding DNA: TGTGCCAGCAGAAGAATCACAGATACGCAGTATTTT.